This T cell receptor (beta chain) was identified during a study of cytomegalovirus exposure and HLA in healthy donors. Overall study results and limits: Roughly even sequencing depth across donors was the assumption behind the presence/absence analyses. Later analysis found that TCR beta chains associated with HLA were more clonally expanded than other, equally common chains. It was reported that the classifier diagnosed cytomegalovirus status with high specificity and sensitivity in both the original and validation cohorts. Apparent HLA restriction characterized most CMV-associated TCR beta chains in a later analysis.

Trimming stripped 11 bases from V and 3 bases from J, with 16 bases between. The CDR3 runs 13 residues. CDR1 and CDR2 (germline): MDHEN, SYDVKM. With 60 Vbeta and 13 Jbeta primers, the PCR was carried out. The assay was immunoSEQ multiplex PCR, and TCRdb's table has in-frame clones only and misses some. The profile shows about 200,000 clones, 80% to 85% of them singletons. About this clone itself: Its matching antigen is unknown.

The chain employs TRBV28 and TRBJ1-1; D might be TRBD1 (6 bases). The material sequenced was PBMCs. This TCR came from a woman in her thirties or forties in good health and CMV-seronegative. Here the CDR3 DNA reads TGTGCCGAAAGAGCCCGACAGGACACTGAAGCTTTCTTT. This translates into CAERARQDTEAFF. The full variable domain, in which reference TRBV28 and TRBJ1-1 provide the parts outside the CDR3, is DVKVTQSSRYLVKRTGEKVFLECVQDMDHENMFWYRQDPGLGLRLIYFSYDVKMKEKGDIPEGYSVSREKKERFSLILESASTNQTSMYLCAERARQDTEAFFGQGTRLTVV.